These T cell receptor beta chains were read from a single sample in a study of blood T cell repertoires in COVID-19. Assay: immunoSEQ multiplex PCR; the TCRdb copy retains only in-frame clones and omits some. The sample holds some 100,000 clones; about 90% are singletons and the top ten take around 16%. The sequenced sample consisted of peripheral blood. The source of these receptors is a man over 45 with acute or convalescent COVID-19. Both conserved end residues are part of each CDR3. The D gene is left open where the match is weak. Not every row has a clone size; where given, it reads once, few, many or a size class.

d_call j_call v_call clone_size cdr3_nt cdr3_aa
TRBD1 TRBJ1-6 TRBV7-9 - TGTGCCAGCAGCTCCTTAACTCCCGGGACAGGGGGTAGTACACCCCTCCACTTT CASSSLTPGTGGSTPLHF
- TRBJ1-2 TRBV5-4 - TGTGCCAGCAGCTTGGTAGCCTCAGTAGATGGCTACACCTTC CASSLVASVDGYTF
- TRBJ1-1 TRBV18 - TGTGCCAGCTCCCGACAGAACACTGAAGCTTTCTTT CASSRQNTEAFF
TRBD1 TRBJ2-3 TRBV5-1 - TGCGCCTCTCAACGAGGGGGCACCACAGATACGCAGTATTTT CASQRGGTTDTQYF
- TRBJ1-1 TRBV6-5 - TGTGCCAGCAGTTCCCACTCGGGGGGGGCTTTCTTT CASSSHSGGAFF
- TRBJ1-1 TRBV5-8 - TGTGCCAGCAGCTTAACGGGGGTGAACGCTGAAGCTTTCTTT CASSLTGVNAEAFF
TRBD2 TRBJ2-3 TRBV7-2 few TGTGCCAGCAGCTTACTAGCGGGGGGGCCGAGCACAGATACGCAGTATTTT CASSLLAGGPSTDTQYF
TRBD1 TRBJ2-6 TRBV9 - TGTGCCAGCAGCAATCCCGGGACAGGGGGCCTCTCTGGGGCCAACGTCCTGACTTTC CASSNPGTGGLSGANVLTF
- TRBJ1-4 TRBV28 - TGTGCCAGCAGGCAGGGCTACGAAAAACTGTTTTTT CASRQGYEKLFF
- TRBJ1-1 TRBV5-1 - TGCGCCAGCAGCTCCCGTATGAACACTGAAGCTTTCTTT CASSSRMNTEAFF
TRBD1 TRBJ2-1 TRBV6-5 - TGTGCCAGCAGTTACGGGACAGGGGCCGATGAGCAGTTCTTC CASSYGTGADEQFF
- TRBJ2-3 TRBV2 - TGTGCCAGCAGTGGGATTAGCGGCGGCGCAGATACGCAGTATTTT CASSGISGGADTQYF
TRBD1 TRBJ1-4 TRBV20-1 many TGCAGTGCTTCCACCGGGACAGAGAAGTTT CSASTGTEKF
TRBD1 TRBJ2-2 TRBV11-2 - TGTGCCAGCAGCCCGGACAGGTACACCGGGGAGCTGTTTTTT CASSPDRYTGELFF
- TRBJ1-2 TRBV10-1 - TGCGCCAGCAGTGAGATATACGGAGCTAACTATGGCTACACCTTC CASSEIYGANYGYTF
- TRBJ2-7 TRBV19 - TGTGCCAGTACGGCAGGGGTTGCCTACGAGCAGTACTTC CASTAGVAYEQYF
TRBD1 TRBJ1-2 TRBV19 - TGTGCCAGTAGTCCATTATCCGGGACAGGGGAGTGGAGGGGCTACACCTTC CASSPLSGTGEWRGYTF
- TRBJ1-4 TRBV3-1/TRBV3-2 - TGTGCCAGCAGTCGGAGGGGAGCGGCTGAAAAACTGTTTTTT CASSRRGAAEKLFF
- TRBJ2-1 TRBV11-2 - TGTGCCAGCAGCTTATGGGGACAAACAGACAATGAGCAGTTCTTC CASSLWGQTDNEQFF
TRBD1 TRBJ2-7 TRBV6-5 few TGTGCCACCCGCAGGGACAGCTGGAGCTACGAGCAGTACTTC CATRRDSWSYEQYF
TRBD1 TRBJ1-4 TRBV28 - TGTGCCAGCAGTTCATCCTCCAGGGGGAGTCGTGAAAAACTGTTTTTT CASSSSSRGSREKLFF
- TRBJ2-1 TRBV5-6 - TGTGCCAGCAGCTTGAAACACCTTAATGAGCAGTTCTTC CASSLKHLNEQFF
- TRBJ2-7 TRBV10-3 - TGTGCCATCAGTGATTCCGGCGGAACCTACGAGCAGTACTTC CAISDSGGTYEQYF
TRBD1 TRBJ1-2 TRBV27 - TGTGCCAGCAGCGATTACCGGGACAGGTTTGGCTACACCTTC CASSDYRDRFGYTF
- TRBJ1-2 TRBV6-1 - TGTGCCAGCAGTGAAGCGATAGCAGTTGTCTATGGCTACACCTTC CASSEAIAVVYGYTF
- TRBJ1-1 TRBV7-9 - TGTGCCAGCAGCTTAAAATCAGGGCTTTTACGAGGGAACACTGAAGCTTTCTTT CASSLKSGLLRGNTEAFF
- TRBJ1-2 TRBV11-2 - TGTGCCAGCAGCTTAGGGGGGGTGCTCCGATCCTATGGCTACACCTTC CASSLGGVLRSYGYTF
TRBD1 TRBJ1-1 TRBV9 - TGTGCCAGCAGCGTAGGACAGGGAGACACTGAAGCTTTCTTT CASSVGQGDTEAFF
TRBD1 TRBJ1-5 TRBV30 - TGTGCCTGGAGTGTCTCCCCAGGGGGAAGTAATCAGCCCCAGCATTTT CAWSVSPGGSNQPQHF
TRBD1 TRBJ2-5 TRBV19 - TGTGCCAGTAGTATCGGGACAGGGGGCGAGAAGACCCAGTACTTC CASSIGTGGEKTQYF
TRBD2 TRBJ2-3 TRBV5-5 - TGTGCCAGCAGCTTGCACCACGGGACTAGCGGACTCACAGATACGCAGTATTTT CASSLHHGTSGLTDTQYF
TRBD1 TRBJ1-2 TRBV7-8 - TGTGCCAGCAGCTTAGGCAGGGGGAATGGCTACACCTTC CASSLGRGNGYTF
- TRBJ2-7 TRBV7-2 once TGTGCCAGCAGCCCCCTGGGGGGAGCTTCGAGATACGAGCAGTACTTC CASSPLGGASRYEQYF
- TRBJ1-2 TRBV7-9 - TGTGCCAGCAGCTTTTCGCAGGGAGGCTACACCTTC CASSFSQGGYTF
- TRBJ1-5 TRBV6-5 - TGTGCCAGCAGTTACAGTCCAGGGAATCAGCCCCAGCATTTT CASSYSPGNQPQHF
- TRBJ2-7 TRBV19 once TGTGCCAGTAGTATGGGGCACTCCTCCTACGAGCAGTACTTC CASSMGHSSYEQYF
- TRBJ1-2 TRBV27 - TGTGCCAGCAGTTTATCAAGCCCTGGTGGCTACACCTTC CASSLSSPGGYTF
TRBD1 TRBJ2-5 TRBV7-8 - TGTGCCAGCAGCTCAAGGACAGGGGGCGAAAGAGAGACCCAGTACTTC CASSSRTGGERETQYF
TRBD1 TRBJ1-2 TRBV19 - TGTGCCAGTAGTGAAAAAGGACTTCAGGGGGCGGGCGGCTACACCTTC CASSEKGLQGAGGYTF
- TRBJ2-1 TRBV6-5 few TGTGCCAGCAGTTACTCCAATCAGGCTCAGAATGAGCAGTTCTTC CASSYSNQAQNEQFF
TRBD1 TRBJ1-2 TRBV6-2/TRBV6-3 - TGTGCCAGCAGTCCCCCCAGGGGGGCGGTTAGAGGCTACACCTTC CASSPPRGAVRGYTF
TRBD1 TRBJ2-6 TRBV29-1 once TGCAGCGTTGGGTTGGGACAGGTCGACTCTGGGGCCAACGTCCTGACTTTC CSVGLGQVDSGANVLTF
TRBD1 TRBJ1-5 TRBV5-6 - TGTGCCAGCAGCTTGGGTCAGGGGGCTGTGAGCAATCAGCCCCAGCATTTT CASSLGQGAVSNQPQHF
- TRBJ2-7 TRBV10-3 - TGTGCCACCCGAGGGAGTGGTTCGGAGTACGAGCAGTACTTC CATRGSGSEYEQYF
- TRBJ2-3 TRBV19 once TGTGCCAGTAGACCGGGACTCCCGGGAGATACGCAGTATTTT CASRPGLPGDTQYF
- TRBJ1-4 TRBV5-1 once TGCGCCAGTACTCTAGGGGGTGCAGCTAATGAAAAACTGTTTTTT CASTLGGAANEKLFF
- TRBJ2-2 TRBV29-1 - TGCAGCGTCGTGACTGCGAACACCGGGGAGCTGTTTTTT CSVVTANTGELFF
TRBD1 TRBJ1-6 TRBV11-2 - TGTGCCAGCAGGTTTGGGACAGGAGGATCACCCCTCCACTTT CASRFGTGGSPLHF
TRBD1 TRBJ1-2 TRBV18 - TGTGCCAGCTCACCACGGTCTACAGGGGAATATGGCTACACCTTC CASSPRSTGEYGYTF
- TRBJ1-4 TRBV7-2 - TGTGCCAGCAGCTCGGGGAGGAGTCGACGCAATGAAAAACTGTTTTTT CASSSGRSRRNEKLFF
TRBD1 TRBJ2-1 TRBV7-3 few TGTGCCAGCAGCTCAGGGACAGGGGGCAGTGAGCAGTTCTTC CASSSGTGGSEQFF
- TRBJ2-6 TRBV6-5 - TGTGCCAGCAGTTTTTTCGTCTCTGGGGCCAACGTCCTGACTTTC CASSFFVSGANVLTF
- TRBJ2-5 TRBV10-3 - TGTGCCATCTCTCCAGGGGCGCAAGAGACCCAGTACTTC CAISPGAQETQYF